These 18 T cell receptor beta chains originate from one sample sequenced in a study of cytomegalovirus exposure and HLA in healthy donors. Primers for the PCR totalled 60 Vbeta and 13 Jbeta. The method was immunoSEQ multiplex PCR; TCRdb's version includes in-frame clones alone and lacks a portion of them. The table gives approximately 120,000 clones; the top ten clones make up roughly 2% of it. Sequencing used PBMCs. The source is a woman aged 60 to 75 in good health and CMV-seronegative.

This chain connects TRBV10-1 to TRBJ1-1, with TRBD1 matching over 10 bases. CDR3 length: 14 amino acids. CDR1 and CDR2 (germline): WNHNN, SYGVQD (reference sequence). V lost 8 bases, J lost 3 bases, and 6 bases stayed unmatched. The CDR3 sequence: CASERQGADTEAFF. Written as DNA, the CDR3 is TGCGCCAGCGAAAGACAGGGGGCGGACACTGAAGCTTTCTTT.

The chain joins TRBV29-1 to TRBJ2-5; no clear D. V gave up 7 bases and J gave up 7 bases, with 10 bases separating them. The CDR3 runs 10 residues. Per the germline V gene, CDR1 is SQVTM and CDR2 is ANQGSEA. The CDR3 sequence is CSGHLGTQYF. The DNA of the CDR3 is TGCAGCGGCCACCTAGGGACCCAGTACTTC.

Here the CDR3 reads CARSSGTGGAYEQYF. The CDR3 bases are TGTGCCCGCTCTTCCGGGACAGGGGGGGCCTACGAGCAGTACTTC. This sequence joins TRBV2 and TRBJ2-7, with 11 bases matching TRBD1. Germline trimming cut 11 bases from V and 2 bases from J; bases unmatched to any gene: 11. The CDR3 has 15 amino acids. Germline CDR1 is SNHLY and CDR2 is FYNNEI.

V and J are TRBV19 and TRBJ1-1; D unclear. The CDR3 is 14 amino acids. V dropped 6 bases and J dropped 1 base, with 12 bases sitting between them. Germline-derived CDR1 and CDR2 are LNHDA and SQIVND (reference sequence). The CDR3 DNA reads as TGTGCCAGTAGGCTCCGGGAGAGGAACACTGAAGCTTTCTTT. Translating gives CASRLRERNTEAFF.

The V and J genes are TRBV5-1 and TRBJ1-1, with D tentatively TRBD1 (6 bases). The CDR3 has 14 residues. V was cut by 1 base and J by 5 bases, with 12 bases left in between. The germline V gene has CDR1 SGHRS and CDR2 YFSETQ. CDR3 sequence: CASSLQGMGTEAFF. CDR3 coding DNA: TGCGCCAGCAGCTTGCAGGGGATGGGGACTGAAGCTTTCTTT.

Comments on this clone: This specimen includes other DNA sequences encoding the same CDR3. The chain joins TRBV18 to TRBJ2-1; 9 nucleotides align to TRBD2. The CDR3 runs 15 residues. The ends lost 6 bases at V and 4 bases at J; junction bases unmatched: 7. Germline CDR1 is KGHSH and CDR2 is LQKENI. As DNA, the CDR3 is TGTGCCAGCTCCCCCGGGAGCGGGGGGTACAATGAGCAGTTCTTC. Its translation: CASSPGSGGYNEQFF.

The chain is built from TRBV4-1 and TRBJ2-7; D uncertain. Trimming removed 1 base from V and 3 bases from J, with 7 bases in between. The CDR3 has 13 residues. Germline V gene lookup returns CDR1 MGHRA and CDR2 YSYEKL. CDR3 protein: CASSQVPGYEQYF. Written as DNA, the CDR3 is TGCGCCAGCAGCCAAGTTCCCGGCTACGAGCAGTACTTC.

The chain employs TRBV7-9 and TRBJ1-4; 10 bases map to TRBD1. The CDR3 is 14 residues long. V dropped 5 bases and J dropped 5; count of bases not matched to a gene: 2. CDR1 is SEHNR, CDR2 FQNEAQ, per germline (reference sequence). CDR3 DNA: TGTGCCAGCAGCAAGGGACAGGGGAATGAAAAACTGTTTTTT. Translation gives CASSKGQGNEKLFF.

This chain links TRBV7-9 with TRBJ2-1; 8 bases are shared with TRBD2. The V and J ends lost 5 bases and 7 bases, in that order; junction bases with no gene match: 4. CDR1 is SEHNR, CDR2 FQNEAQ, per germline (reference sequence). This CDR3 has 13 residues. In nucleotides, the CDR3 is TGTGCCAGCAGCGAAGCGGGGGCTAATGAGCAGTTCTTC. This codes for CASSEAGANEQFF.

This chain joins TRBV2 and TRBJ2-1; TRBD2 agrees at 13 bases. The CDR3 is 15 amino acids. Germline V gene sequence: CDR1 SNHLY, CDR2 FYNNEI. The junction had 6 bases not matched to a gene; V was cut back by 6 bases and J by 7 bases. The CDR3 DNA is TGTGCCAGCAGACATACTAGCGGGGGGGCGAATGAGCAGTTCTTC. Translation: CASRHTSGGANEQFF.

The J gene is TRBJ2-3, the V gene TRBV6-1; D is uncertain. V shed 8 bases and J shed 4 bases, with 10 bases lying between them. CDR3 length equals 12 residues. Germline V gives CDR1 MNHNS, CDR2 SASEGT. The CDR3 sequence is CASFRYSDTQYF. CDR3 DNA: TGTGCCAGCTTTCGCTATTCAGATACGCAGTATTTT.

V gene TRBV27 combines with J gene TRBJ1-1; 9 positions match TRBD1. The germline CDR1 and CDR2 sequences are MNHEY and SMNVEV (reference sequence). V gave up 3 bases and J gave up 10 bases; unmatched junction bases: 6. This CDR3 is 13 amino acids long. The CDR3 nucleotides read TGTGCCAGCAGTTTCTCCGGACAGGGGCGAGCTTTCTTT. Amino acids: CASSFSGQGRAFF.

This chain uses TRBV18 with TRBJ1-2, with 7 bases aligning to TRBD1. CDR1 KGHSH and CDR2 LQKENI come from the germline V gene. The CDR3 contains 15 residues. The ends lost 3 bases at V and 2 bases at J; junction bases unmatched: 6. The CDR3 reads CASSPGQQRNYGYTF. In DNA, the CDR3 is TGTGCCAGCTCACCGGGACAGCAACGAAACTATGGCTACACCTTC.

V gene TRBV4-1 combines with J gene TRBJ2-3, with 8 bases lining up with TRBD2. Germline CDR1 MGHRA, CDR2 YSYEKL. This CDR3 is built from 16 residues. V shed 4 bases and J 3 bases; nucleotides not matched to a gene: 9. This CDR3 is CASSPEAGELTDTQYF. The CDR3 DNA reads TGCGCCAGCAGCCCAGAAGCGGGAGAGTTGACAGATACGCAGTATTTT.

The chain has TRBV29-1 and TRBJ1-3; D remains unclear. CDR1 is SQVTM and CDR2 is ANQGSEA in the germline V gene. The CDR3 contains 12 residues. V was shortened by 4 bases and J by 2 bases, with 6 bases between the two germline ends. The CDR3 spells CSVVVTGNTIYF. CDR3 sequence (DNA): TGCAGCGTTGTAGTAACTGGAAACACCATATATTTT. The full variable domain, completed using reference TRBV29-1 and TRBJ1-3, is SAVISQKPSRDICQRGTSLTIQCQVDSQVTMMFWYRQQPGQSLTLIATANQGSEATYESGFVIDKFPISRPNLTFSTLTVSNMSPEDSSIYLCSVVVTGNTIYFGEGSWLTVV.

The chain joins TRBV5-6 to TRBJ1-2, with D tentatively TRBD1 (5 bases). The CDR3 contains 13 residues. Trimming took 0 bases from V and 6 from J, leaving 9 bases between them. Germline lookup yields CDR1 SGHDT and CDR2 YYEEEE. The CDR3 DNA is TGTGCCAGCAGCTTGGTCCCAGGGAATGGCTACACCTTC. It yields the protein CASSLVPGNGYTF.

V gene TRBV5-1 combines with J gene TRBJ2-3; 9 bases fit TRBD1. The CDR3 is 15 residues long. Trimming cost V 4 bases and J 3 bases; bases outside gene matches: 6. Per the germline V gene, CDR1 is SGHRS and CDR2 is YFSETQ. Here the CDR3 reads CASSAGTGTTDTQYF. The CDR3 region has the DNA TGCGCCAGCAGCGCCGGGACAGGGACTACAGATACGCAGTATTTT. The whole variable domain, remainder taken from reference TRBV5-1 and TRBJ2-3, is KAGVTQTPRYLIKTRGQQVTLSCSPISGHRSVSWYQQTPGQGLQFLFEYFSETQRNKGNFPGRFSGRQFSNSRSEMNVSTLELGDSALYLCASSAGTGTTDTQYFGPGTRLTVL.

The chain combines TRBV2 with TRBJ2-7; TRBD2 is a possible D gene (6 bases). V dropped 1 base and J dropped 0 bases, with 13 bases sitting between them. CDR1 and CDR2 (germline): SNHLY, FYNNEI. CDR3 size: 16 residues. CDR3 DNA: TGTGCCAGCAGTGAAGAAGAGCGGGCCAACTCCTACGAGCAGTACTTC. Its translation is CASSEEERANSYEQYF.